Each of the 16 T cell receptor beta chains below was sequenced from the same sample in a study of vaccination and CD4 T cells after COVID-19. Their antigens are not known. Sequenced with the Oncomine TCR Beta short-read assay was DNA taken from cultured CD4+ T cells. The genomic DNA was obtained from cultured CD4+ T cells by extraction with the QIAamp micro DNA kit. TCRdb reprocessed the PCR reads with MiXCR, giving one entry per CDR3 protein. The sample lists roughly 10,000 distinct CDR3 sequences, roughly 32% occurring once. Treatment specified: roughly 10-day PBMC culture with coronavirus spike peptide pools or control peptides (ViraFEST assay). Researchers collected the unexposed donor's CD4+ T cells before the COVID-19 pandemic (2011-2018). Sequences were obtained from CD4+ T cells from blood, cultured in vitro. The source of these receptors is a human donor in good health.

V is TRBV6-5 and J is TRBJ2-2; D is unclear. CDR1 and CDR2 from the germline V gene are MNHEY and SVGAGI. The ends were cut back, 2 bases at V and 0 bases at J, with 16 bases in the middle. This CDR3 is 18 amino acids long. CDR3 region: CASSYTPPRSANTGELFF. For the CDR3, the DNA is TGTGCCAGCAGTTACACACCGCCCAGGTCCGCGAACACCGGGGAGCTGTTTTTT.

The chain recombines TRBV20-1 with TRBJ2-3; 7 bases line up with TRBD2. Trimming cost V 1 base and J 2 bases; bases outside gene matches: 6. This CDR3 contains 15 residues. Germline V gene data show CDR1 as DFQATT and CDR2 as SNEGSKA (reference sequence). CDR3 loop: CSARVVAGSTDTQYF. The CDR3 nucleotides read TGCAGTGCTAGAGTTGTAGCGGGTTCCACAGATACGCAGTATTTT.

The genes are TRBV20-1 and TRBJ2-7; 10 positions match TRBD2. This CDR3 comprises 13 residues. Losses at the gene ends were 6 bases for V and 4 bases for J; bases not matched to a gene: 6. From germline, CDR1 is DFQATT and CDR2 SNEGSKA (reference sequence). CDR3 residues: CSAPLAGLYEQYF. CDR3 nucleotides: TGCAGTGCCCCACTAGCGGGATTATACGAGCAGTACTTC.

The rearrangement links TRBV7-8 to TRBJ2-3; the match to TRBD2 covers 13 bases. The germline CDR1 and CDR2 sequences are SGHVS and FQNEAQ. Trimming took 4 bases from V and 0 from J; bases not matched to a gene: 16. This CDR3 contains 21 residues. The CDR3 loop reads CASSSKRTSGSMTGSTDTQYF. The CDR3 DNA reads as TGTGCCAGCAGCTCCAAGAGGACTAGCGGGAGTATGACGGGGAGCACAGATACGCAGTATTTT.

This chain joins TRBV10-3 and TRBJ2-2, with 8 bases lining up with TRBD2. CDR1 is ENHRY and CDR2 is SYGVKD in the germline V gene. The V segment lost 6 bases and the J segment 3 bases; nucleotides outside the gene matches: 6. There are 15 residues in the CDR3. The CDR3, as DNA: TGTGCCATCAGATACGGACTAGCTGACACCGGGGAGCTGTTTTTT. As protein: CAIRYGLADTGELFF.

This clonotype was detected only a few times. The V and J genes are TRBV20-1 and TRBJ1-2; possibly TRBD1 for D (6 bases). This CDR3 comprises 17 residues. The V end lost 1 base, the J end lost 8 bases, and 26 bases lay between the germline ends. CDR1 is DFQATT, CDR2 SNEGSKA, per germline (reference sequence). The CDR3 region has the DNA TGCAGTGCTAGAGCAACCGGGACACGGGGGAACACAGGAGGCTACACCTTC. Translating it yields CSARATGTRGNTGGYTF.

The chain uses TRBV2 and TRBJ2-2; weak D call: TRBD2 (6 bases). This CDR3 comprises 14 residues. Germline V gives CDR1 SNHLY, CDR2 FYNNEI. V lost 8 bases to trimming and J lost 2 bases, with 12 bases between them. DNA for the CDR3: TGTGCCAGCTATCGGGAGCTAAACACCGGGGAGCTGTTTTTT. Translation gives CASYRELNTGELFF.

This clonotype has just a few counts. The genes are TRBV6-5 and TRBJ1-2; no reliable D call. Trimming removed 4 bases at V and 8 bases at J, with 14 bases between. The CDR3 is 13 amino acids. Germline V gene lookup returns CDR1 MNHEY and CDR2 SVGAGI. Written as DNA, the CDR3 is TGTGCCAGCAGTTCCGACCTCCCGGTGGGCTACACCTTC. The encoded protein is CASSSDLPVGYTF.

This clonotype has a handful of counts. This chain joins TRBV5-1 and TRBJ1-2; D not resolved. The CDR3 has 14 residues. Germline V gene data show CDR1 as SGHRS and CDR2 as YFSETQ. Trimming took 0 bases from V and 2 from J, leaving 8 bases between them. The CDR3 loop is CASSLAIGNYGYTF. For the CDR3, the DNA is TGCGCCAGCAGCTTGGCCATCGGGAACTATGGCTACACCTTC.

V usage is TRBV18 and J usage is TRBJ2-3, with D unresolved. This CDR3 has 12 amino acids. Trimming stripped 1 base from V and 6 bases from J, with 5 bases between. Germline V gene lookup returns CDR1 KGHSH and CDR2 LQKENI. The CDR3 DNA follows: TGTGCCAGCTCACCACTTGGGGATACGCAGTATTTT. Encoded protein: CASSPLGDTQYF.

This clonotype was detected only a few times. The chain combines TRBV20-1 with TRBJ2-1; 10 nucleotides line up with TRBD2. The CDR3 has 10 residues. Trimming took 6 bases from V and 12 from J; bases not matched to a gene: 2. CDR1 and CDR2 (germline): DFQATT, SNEGSKA (reference sequence). CDR3 nucleotides: TGCAGTGCATCTAGCGGGGGGCAGTTCTTC. Its protein is CSASSGGQFF.

V gene TRBV20-1 combines with J gene TRBJ2-5; 8 bases agree with TRBD1. V shed 6 bases and J 3 bases; nucleotides not matched to a gene: 3. The germline V gene has CDR1 DFQATT and CDR2 SNEGSKA (reference sequence). This CDR3 contains 12 residues. The CDR3 region is CSAPTGEETQYF. The CDR3 DNA is TGCAGTGCCCCGACAGGGGAAGAGACCCAGTACTTC.

V usage is TRBV7-2 and J usage is TRBJ1-3; 7 bases are a match to TRBD1. Germline values: CDR1 SGHTA, CDR2 FQGNSA. The CDR3 spans 15 residues. V lost 4 bases, J lost 4 bases, and 7 bases stayed unmatched. The CDR3, as DNA: TGTGCCAGCAGCTCCACGGGACAGAGAGGAAACACCATATATTTT. Translated, it gives CASSSTGQRGNTIYF.

By sample share, this clonotype is medium-sized. The chain employs TRBV28 and TRBJ1-2; D perhaps matches TRBD1 (5 bases). The V gene lost 8 bases and the J gene lost 0 bases, with 19 bases spanning the gap. This CDR3 comprises 16 residues. The germline V gene has CDR1 MDHEN and CDR2 SYDVKM. CDR3 bases: TGTGCCAGCGCCTTGGAGGGGCTTGAAGCTAACTATGGCTACACCTTC. As protein: CASALEGLEANYGYTF.

The CDR3 DNA sequence: TGTGCCAGCAGCTTGGTTCCCAGGGGCAACGAGCAGTACTTC. Amino acid sequence: CASSLVPRGNEQYF. V and J are TRBV5-4 and TRBJ2-7; D is possibly TRBD1 (6 bases). Trimming took 0 bases from V and 5 from J, leaving 12 bases between them. The length of the CDR3 is 14 residues. The germline V gene encodes CDR1 SGHNT and CDR2 YYREEE (reference sequence).

The rearrangement joins TRBV4-2 to TRBJ2-3, with 8 bases identical to TRBD2. The CDR3 totals 22 residues. V dropped 2 bases and J dropped 5; count of bases not matched to a gene: 27. From germline, CDR1 is LGHNA and CDR2 YNFKEQ. The DNA for the CDR3 is TGTGCCAGCAGCCAACATAGGGAGGGTCTAGCGGGCCGTCTGGCCGGGGGAGATACGCAGTATTTT. Its translation is CASSQHREGLAGRLAGGDTQYF.